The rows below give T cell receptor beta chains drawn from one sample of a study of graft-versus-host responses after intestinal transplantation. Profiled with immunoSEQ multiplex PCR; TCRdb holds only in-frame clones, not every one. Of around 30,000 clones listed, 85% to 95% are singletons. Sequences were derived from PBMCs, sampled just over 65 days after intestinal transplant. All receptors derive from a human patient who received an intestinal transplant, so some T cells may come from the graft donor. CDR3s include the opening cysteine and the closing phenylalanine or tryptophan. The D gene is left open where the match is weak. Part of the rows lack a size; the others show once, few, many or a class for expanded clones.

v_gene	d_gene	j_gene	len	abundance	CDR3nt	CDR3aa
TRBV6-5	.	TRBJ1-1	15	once	TGTGCCAGCAGTTACTCCATCGACCCTAACACTGAAGCTTTCTTT	CASSYSIDPNTEAFF
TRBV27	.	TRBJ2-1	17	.	TGTGCCAGCAGTACCCTAACGACACCGAGCGCCTACAATGAGCAGTTCTTC	CASSTLTTPSAYNEQFF
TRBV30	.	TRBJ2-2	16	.	TGTGCCTGGAGTCCACCCCCCGGGCTTAAAACCGGGGAGCTGTTTTTT	CAWSPPPGLKTGELFF
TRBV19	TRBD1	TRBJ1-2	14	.	TGTGCCAGTAGTCTACAGGGGTCCGCCTATGGCTACACCTTC	CASSLQGSAYGYTF
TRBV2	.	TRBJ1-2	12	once	TGTGCCAGCAGTGAGAGAAGGTATGGCTACACCTTC	CASSERRYGYTF
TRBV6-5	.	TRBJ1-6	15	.	TGTGCCAGCAGTTATTCATGGGACTCGAATTCACCCCTCCACTTT	CASSYSWDSNSPLHF
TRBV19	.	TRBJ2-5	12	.	TGTGCCAGTAGCTCCTCCGACAGTACCCAGTACTTC	CASSSSDSTQYF
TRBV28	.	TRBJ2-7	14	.	TGTGCCAGCACCCCGTCAACACCCCGGGGGCAGCAGTACTTC	CASTPSTPRGQQYF
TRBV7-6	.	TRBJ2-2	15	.	TGTGCCAGCAGCTTATTGACAGAGAACACCGGGGAGCTGTTTTTT	CASSLLTENTGELFF
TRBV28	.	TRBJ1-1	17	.	TGTGCCAGCAGTTCCGCCCCCGGGGGCGAAATGAACACTGAAGCTTTCTTT	CASSSAPGGEMNTEAFF
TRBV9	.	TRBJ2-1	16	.	TGTGCCAGCAACCGTGATGTGGGGCCGGCGTCCAATGAGCAGTTCTTC	CASNRDVGPASNEQFF
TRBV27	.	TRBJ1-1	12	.	TGTGCCAGCGGGTACATGAACACTGAAGCTTTCTTT	CASGYMNTEAFF
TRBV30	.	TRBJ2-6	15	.	TGTGCCTGGATGGGGTTGCACTCTGGGGCCAACGTCCTGACTTTC	CAWMGLHSGANVLTF
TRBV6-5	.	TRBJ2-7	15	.	TGTGCCAGCAGTTACTCAAGCGGGTCCCACTACGAGCAGTACTTC	CASSYSSGSHYEQYF
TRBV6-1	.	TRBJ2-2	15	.	TGTGCCAGCAGTGGAGGGACGGTAAACACCGGGGAGCTGTTTTTT	CASSGGTVNTGELFF
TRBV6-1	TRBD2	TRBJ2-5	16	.	TGTGCCAGCAGTGAGTACAGCGGGGGGACGCAAGAGACCCAGTACTTC	CASSEYSGGTQETQYF
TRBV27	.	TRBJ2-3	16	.	TGTGCCAGCAGTCCTACTAGGTCCCCTTACACAGATACGCAGTATTTT	CASSPTRSPYTDTQYF
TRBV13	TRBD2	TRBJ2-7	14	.	TGTGCCAGCAGCATCGGACTAGCAGCCTACGAGCAGTACTTC	CASSIGLAAYEQYF
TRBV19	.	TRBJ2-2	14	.	TGTGCCAGTAGTATAGATTCTGGGACCGGGGAGCTGTTTTTT	CASSIDSGTGELFF
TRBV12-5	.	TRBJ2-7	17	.	TGTGCTAGTGGCCGAAGAAAATTCTTGACTAGTCTCTACGAGCAGTACTTC	CASGRRKFLTSLYEQYF
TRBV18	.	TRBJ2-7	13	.	TGTGCCAGCTCATCAGAACCGACAGTCGAGCAGTACTTC	CASSSEPTVEQYF
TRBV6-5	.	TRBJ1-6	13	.	TGTGCCAGCAACAGGGCCAATAATTCACCCCTCCACTTT	CASNRANNSPLHF
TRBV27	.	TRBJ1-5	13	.	TGTGCCAGCAGTTTATCCGAGGGGGAGCCCCAGCATTTT	CASSLSEGEPQHF
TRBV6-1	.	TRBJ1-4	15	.	TGTGCCAGCAGTGACCTACAGGGATCTAATGAAAAACTGTTTTTT	CASSDLQGSNEKLFF
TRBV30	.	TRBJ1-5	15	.	TGTGCCTGGAGTGTACCACAAGGGAGCAATCAGCCCCAGCATTTT	CAWSVPQGSNQPQHF
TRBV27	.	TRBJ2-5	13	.	TGTGCCAGCAGTGTAGCGGTTGGGGAGACCCAGTACTTC	CASSVAVGETQYF
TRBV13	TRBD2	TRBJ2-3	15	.	TGTGCCAGCAGCTTTCGCGGGGGGGTTCCAGATACGCAGTATTTT	CASSFRGGVPDTQYF
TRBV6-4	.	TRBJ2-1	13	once	TGTGCCAGCAGTGAAAAAGAAGACAATGAGCAGTTCTTC	CASSEKEDNEQFF
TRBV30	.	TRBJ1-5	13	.	TGTGCCTGGAGTGTATTCGGAGATCAGCCCCAGCATTTT	CAWSVFGDQPQHF
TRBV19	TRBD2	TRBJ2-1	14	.	TGTGCCAGTACCCCAGCGGGAGCCTACAATGAGCAGTTCTTC	CASTPAGAYNEQFF
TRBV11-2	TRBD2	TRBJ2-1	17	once	TGTGCCAGCAGCCTCGAAGCGGGACTAGCGGGAGTGCTTCCGCAGTTCTTC	CASSLEAGLAGVLPQFF
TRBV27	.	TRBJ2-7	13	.	TGTGCCAGCAGTTTGTCAGCCCCCTACGAGCAGTACTTC	CASSLSAPYEQYF
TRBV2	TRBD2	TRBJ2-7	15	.	TGTGCCAGCAGTGACGTGGCGGGGGGGCCCCACGAGCAGTACTTC	CASSDVAGGPHEQYF
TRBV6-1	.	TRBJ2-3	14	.	TGTGCCAGCAAGTTCGGGGGAGACACAGATACGCAGTATTTT	CASKFGGDTDTQYF
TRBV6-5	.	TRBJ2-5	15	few	TGTGCCAGCAGTACAGGTTGGAACGTACAAGAGACCCAGTACTTC	CASSTGWNVQETQYF
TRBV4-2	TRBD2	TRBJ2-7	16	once	TGTGCCAGCAGCCAAGCAGGGACTAGCGGCTCCTACGAGCAGTACTTC	CASSQAGTSGSYEQYF
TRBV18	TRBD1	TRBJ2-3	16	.	TGTGCCAGCTCACCACCCGGACAGGTTAGCACAGATACGCAGTATTTT	CASSPPGQVSTDTQYF
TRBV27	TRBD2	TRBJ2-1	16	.	TGTGCCAGCAGTTTATATCGGGGGGGCAATAACAATGAGCAGTTCTTC	CASSLYRGGNNNEQFF
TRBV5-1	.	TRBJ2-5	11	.	TGCGCCAGCAGCTATGGAGGGACCCAGTACTTC	CASSYGGTQYF
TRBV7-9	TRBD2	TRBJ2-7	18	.	TGTGCCAGCAGCTTAGAGCAAGTCTGGGCTAGCGGGATTAACGAGCAGTACTTC	CASSLEQVWASGINEQYF
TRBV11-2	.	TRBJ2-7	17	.	TGTGCCAGCAGAAAACCTGGCTCGGGAGAGGCCTCCTACGAGCAGTACTTC	CASRKPGSGEASYEQYF